These 9 T cell receptor beta chains originate from one sample sequenced in a study of T cell responses to AZD1222 COVID-19 vaccine. Assay used: immunoSEQ multiplex PCR; TCRdb lists only in-frame clones, some missing. This table holds over 120,000 clones, 75% to 90% found once. This material consisted of peripheral blood, taken on day 0 of AZD1222 vaccination. These receptors originate from an adult in good health.

This sequence joins TRBV5-1 and TRBJ2-3; 9 bases align to TRBD2. The germline V gene has CDR1 SGHRS and CDR2 YFSETQ. Losses at the gene ends were 4 bases for V and 6 bases for J; bases not matched to a gene: 9. The CDR3 contains 15 residues. This CDR3 is CASSGVAGVADTQYF. Here the CDR3 DNA reads TGCGCCAGCAGCGGGGTAGCGGGAGTGGCGGATACGCAGTATTTT.

CDR3 bases: TGTGCCACCAGCAGAGCCCACACAGGGAACACTGAAGCTTTCTTT. This translates into CATSRAHTGNTEAFF. This chain uses TRBV15 with TRBJ1-1; a weak D match, TRBD1 (5 bases). This CDR3 contains 15 residues. The V end was cut by 1 base, the J end by 1 base, with 10 bases between. Germline V lookup: CDR1 LNHNV, CDR2 YYDKDF (reference sequence).

The chain carries TRBV10-3 and TRBJ1-2; possibly TRBD1 for D (5 bases). The germline CDR1 and CDR2 sequences are ENHRY and SYGVKD. V lost 7 bases and J lost 6, with 18 bases in between. The CDR3 has 14 amino acids. In DNA form, the CDR3 reads TGTGCCATCAATATGGCAGGGAATAAGAATGGCTACACCTTC. Amino acids: CAINMAGNKNGYTF.

The table lists this clone with a few counts. The chain carries TRBV27 and TRBJ2-7; no clear D. The germline V gene encodes CDR1 MNHEY and CDR2 SMNVEV (reference sequence). Trimming shortened V by 0 bases and J by 1 base, and 7 bases separated the two germline ends. CDR3 length: 14 amino acids. CDR3 sequence: CASSLSALSYEQYF. CDR3 bases: TGTGCCAGCAGTTTATCCGCGCTGTCCTACGAGCAGTACTTC.

This chain links TRBV7-8 with TRBJ2-1; D may be TRBD1 or TRBD2 (5 bases each). The CDR3 is 14 amino acids. The V gene lost 5 bases and the J gene lost 5 bases, with 13 bases spanning the gap. Germline CDR1 SGHVS, CDR2 FQNEAQ. CDR3 sequence reads: CASSARDPNNEQFF. In nucleotides, the CDR3 is TGTGCCAGCAGCGCAAGGGACCCAAACAATGAGCAGTTCTTC.

The rearrangement links TRBV27 to TRBJ1-4; 7 nucleotides agree with TRBD1. V was pared by 6 bases and J by 5 bases, with 9 bases of the junction left unmatched. Germline CDR1 reads MNHEY; CDR2 reads SMNVEV (reference sequence). The CDR3 length is 15 residues. The CDR3 sequence: CASSLRQGINEKLFF. The CDR3 DNA is TGTGCCAGCAGCCTACGACAGGGTATAAATGAAAAACTGTTTTTT.

The sample holds one count of this clone. The chain links TRBV18 to TRBJ1-6; D unresolved. CDR3 length: 16 residues. Trimming left V 1 base short and J 6 bases short, with 13 bases between. CDR1 is KGHSH and CDR2 is LQKENI in the germline V gene. In DNA, the CDR3 is TGTGCCAGCTCACCACAGGGCGTAAATGGTAATTCACCCCTCCACTTT. Its translation: CASSPQGVNGNSPLHF. Combining the CDR3 with reference TRBV18 and TRBJ1-6 gives the whole variable domain NAGVMQNPRHLVRRRGQEARLRCSPMKGHSHVYWYRQLPEEGLKFMVYLQKENIIDESGMPKERFSAEFPKEGPSILRIQQVVRGDSAAYFCASSPQGVNGNSPLHFGNGTRLTVT.

The chain combines TRBV7-6 with TRBJ2-7; TRBD1 agrees at 8 bases. With 1 base clipped from V and 0 bases from J, the junction kept 2 bases outside the gene matches. Germline V gene lookup returns CDR1 SGHVS and CDR2 FNYEAQ. The CDR3 has 15 amino acids. CDR3 sequence reads: CASSLEGQASYEQYF. CDR3 in DNA: TGTGCCAGCAGCTTAGAGGGACAGGCCTCCTACGAGCAGTACTTC.

The chain links TRBV19 to TRBJ2-3; tentatively, D is TRBD2 (6 bases). CDR3 length: 14 amino acids. V lost 5 bases and J lost 7, with 16 bases in between. The germline V gene has CDR1 LNHDA and CDR2 SQIVND (reference sequence). CDR3 sequence: CASSQDTRGNTQYF. In DNA form, the CDR3 reads TGTGCCAGTAGTCAGGACACTCGGGGGAATACGCAGTATTTT.